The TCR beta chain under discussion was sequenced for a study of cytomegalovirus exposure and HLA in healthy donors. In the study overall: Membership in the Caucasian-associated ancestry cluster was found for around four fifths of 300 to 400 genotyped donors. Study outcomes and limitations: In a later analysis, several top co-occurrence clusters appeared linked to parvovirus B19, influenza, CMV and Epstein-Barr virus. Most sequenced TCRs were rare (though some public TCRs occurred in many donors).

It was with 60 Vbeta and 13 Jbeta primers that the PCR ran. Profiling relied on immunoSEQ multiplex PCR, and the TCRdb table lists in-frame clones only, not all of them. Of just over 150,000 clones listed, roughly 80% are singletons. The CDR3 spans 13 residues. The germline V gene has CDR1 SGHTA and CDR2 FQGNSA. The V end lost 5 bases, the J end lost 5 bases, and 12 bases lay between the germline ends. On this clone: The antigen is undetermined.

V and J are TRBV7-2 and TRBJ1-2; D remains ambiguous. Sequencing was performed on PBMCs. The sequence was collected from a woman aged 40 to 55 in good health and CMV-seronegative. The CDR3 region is CASSLGQNYGYTF. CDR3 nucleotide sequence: TGTGCCAGCAGCCTTGGCCAGAATTATGGCTACACCTTC.